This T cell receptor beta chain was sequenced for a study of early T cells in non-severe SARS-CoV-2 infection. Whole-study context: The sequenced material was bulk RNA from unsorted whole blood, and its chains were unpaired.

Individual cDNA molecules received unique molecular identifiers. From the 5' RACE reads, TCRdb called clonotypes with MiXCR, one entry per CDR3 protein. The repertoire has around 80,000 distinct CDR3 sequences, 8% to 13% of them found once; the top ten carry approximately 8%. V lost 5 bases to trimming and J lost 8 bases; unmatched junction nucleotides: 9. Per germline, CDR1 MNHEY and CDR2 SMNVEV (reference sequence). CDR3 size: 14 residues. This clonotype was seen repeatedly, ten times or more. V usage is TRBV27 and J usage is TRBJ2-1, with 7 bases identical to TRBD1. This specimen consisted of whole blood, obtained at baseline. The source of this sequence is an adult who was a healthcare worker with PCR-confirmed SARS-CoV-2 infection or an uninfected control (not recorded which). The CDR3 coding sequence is TGTGCCAGCAGTCAGGGGGTTAAAGGGGATGAGCAGTTCTTC. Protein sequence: CASSQGVKGDEQFF.